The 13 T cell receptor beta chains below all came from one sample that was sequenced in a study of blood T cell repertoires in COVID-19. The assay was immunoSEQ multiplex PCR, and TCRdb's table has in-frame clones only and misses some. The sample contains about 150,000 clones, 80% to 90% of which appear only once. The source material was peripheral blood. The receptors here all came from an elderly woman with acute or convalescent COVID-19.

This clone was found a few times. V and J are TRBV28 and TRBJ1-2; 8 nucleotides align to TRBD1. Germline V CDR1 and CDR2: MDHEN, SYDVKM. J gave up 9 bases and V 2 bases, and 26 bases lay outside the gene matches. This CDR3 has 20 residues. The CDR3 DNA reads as TGTGCCAGCAGTTTAGGCGTGAGAGCTCGTCGGAAGGACAGGGATAATCGCTACACCTTC. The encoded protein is CASSLGVRARRKDRDNRYTF.

CDR3 sequence: CASSFSGQGDQPQHF. Here the CDR3 DNA reads TGTGCCAGCAGTTTTTCGGGACAGGGGGATCAGCCCCAGCATTTT. The genes are TRBV6-5 and TRBJ1-5; 11 bases map to TRBD1. The J segment lost 5 bases and the V segment lost 4 bases, leaving 4 bases of the junction unmatched. The CDR3 extends over 15 amino acids. Germline V lookup: CDR1 MNHEY, CDR2 SVGAGI.

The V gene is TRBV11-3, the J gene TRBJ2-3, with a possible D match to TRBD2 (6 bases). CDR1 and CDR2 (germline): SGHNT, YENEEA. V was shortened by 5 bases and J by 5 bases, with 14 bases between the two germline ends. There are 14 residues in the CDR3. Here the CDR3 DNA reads TGTGCCAGCAGCCTTAGCGGCCGCCTAGATACGCAGTATTTT. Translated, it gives CASSLSGRLDTQYF.

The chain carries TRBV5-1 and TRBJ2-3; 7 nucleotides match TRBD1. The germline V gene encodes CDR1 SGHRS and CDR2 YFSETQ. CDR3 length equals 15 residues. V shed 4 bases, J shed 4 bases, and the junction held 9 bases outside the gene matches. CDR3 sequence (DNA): TGCGCCAGCAGCCGTAGACAGGGTGCCGCAGATACGCAGTATTTT. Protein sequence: CASSRRQGAADTQYF.

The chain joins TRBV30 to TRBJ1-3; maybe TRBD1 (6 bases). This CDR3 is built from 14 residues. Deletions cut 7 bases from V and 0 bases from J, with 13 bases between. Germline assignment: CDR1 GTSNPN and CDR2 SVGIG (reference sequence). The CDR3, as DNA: TGTGCCTTCTCGGGGGGCCCCTCTGGAAACACCATATATTTT. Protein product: CAFSGGPSGNTIYF.

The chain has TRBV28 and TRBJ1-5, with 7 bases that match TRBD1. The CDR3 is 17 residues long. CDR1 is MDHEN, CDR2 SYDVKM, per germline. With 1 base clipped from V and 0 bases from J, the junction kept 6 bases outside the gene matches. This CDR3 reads CASSLYRDSYSNQPQHF. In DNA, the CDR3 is TGTGCCAGCAGTTTATACCGGGACAGCTATAGCAATCAGCCCCAGCATTTT.

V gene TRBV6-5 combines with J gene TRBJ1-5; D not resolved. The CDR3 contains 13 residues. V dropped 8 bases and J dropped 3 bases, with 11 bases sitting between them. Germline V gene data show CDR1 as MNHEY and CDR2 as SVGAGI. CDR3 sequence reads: CASGRSLNQPQHF. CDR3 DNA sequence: TGTGCCAGCGGCCGCTCTCTCAATCAGCCCCAGCATTTT.

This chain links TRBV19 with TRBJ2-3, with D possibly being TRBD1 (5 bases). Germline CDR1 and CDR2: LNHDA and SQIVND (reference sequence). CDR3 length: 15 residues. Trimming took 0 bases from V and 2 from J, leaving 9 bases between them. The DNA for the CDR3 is TGTGCCAGTAGTATAGATAGGGGTCCCACAGATACGCAGTATTTT. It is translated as CASSIDRGPTDTQYF.

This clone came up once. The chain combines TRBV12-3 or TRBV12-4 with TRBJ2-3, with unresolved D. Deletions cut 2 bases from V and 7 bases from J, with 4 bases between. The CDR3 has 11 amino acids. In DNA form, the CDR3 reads TGTGCCAGCAGTTTACGTAATACGCAGTATTTT. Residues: CASSLRNTQYF.

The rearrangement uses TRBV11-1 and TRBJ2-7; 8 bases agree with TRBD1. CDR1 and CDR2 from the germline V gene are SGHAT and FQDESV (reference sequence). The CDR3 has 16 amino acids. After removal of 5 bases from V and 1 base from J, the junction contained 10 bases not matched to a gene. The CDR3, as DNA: TGTGCCAGCAGCCTAATGGGGCAGGGGGCGTCCTACGAGCAGTACTTC. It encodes CASSLMGQGASYEQYF.

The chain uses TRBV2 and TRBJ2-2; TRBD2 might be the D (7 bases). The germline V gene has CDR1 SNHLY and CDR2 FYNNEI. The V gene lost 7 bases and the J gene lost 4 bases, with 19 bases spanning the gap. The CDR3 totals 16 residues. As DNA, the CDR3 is TGTGCCAGCAAGGGGGGGGAGAGCAGTTTCACCGGGGAGCTGTTTTTT. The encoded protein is CASKGGESSFTGELFF.

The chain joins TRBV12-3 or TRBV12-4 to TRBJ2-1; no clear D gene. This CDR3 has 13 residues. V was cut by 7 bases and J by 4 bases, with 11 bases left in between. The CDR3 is CASTATVYNEQFF. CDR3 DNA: TGTGCCAGCACCGCAACAGTTTACAATGAGCAGTTCTTC.

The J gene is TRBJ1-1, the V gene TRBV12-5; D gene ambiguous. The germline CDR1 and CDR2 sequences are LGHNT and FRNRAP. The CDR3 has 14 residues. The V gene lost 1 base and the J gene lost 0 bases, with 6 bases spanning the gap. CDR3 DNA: TGTGCTAGTGGTTTGGGAGACTTGAACACTGAAGCTTTCTTT. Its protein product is CASGLGDLNTEAFF.